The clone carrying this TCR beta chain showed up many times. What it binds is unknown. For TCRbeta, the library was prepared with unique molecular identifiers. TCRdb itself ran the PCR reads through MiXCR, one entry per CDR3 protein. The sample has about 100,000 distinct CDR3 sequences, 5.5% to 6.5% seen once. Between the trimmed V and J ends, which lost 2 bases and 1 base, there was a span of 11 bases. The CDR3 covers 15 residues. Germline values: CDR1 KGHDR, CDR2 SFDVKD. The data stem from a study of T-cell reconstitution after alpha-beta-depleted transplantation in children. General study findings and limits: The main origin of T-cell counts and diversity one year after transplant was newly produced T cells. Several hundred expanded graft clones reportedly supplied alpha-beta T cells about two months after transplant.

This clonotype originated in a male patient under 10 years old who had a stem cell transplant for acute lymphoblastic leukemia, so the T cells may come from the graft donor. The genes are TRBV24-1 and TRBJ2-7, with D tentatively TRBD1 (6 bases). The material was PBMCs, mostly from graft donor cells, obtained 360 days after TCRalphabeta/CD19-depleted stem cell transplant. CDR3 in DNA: TGTGCCACCAGTGATTCCCGGGACACTTCCTACGAGCAGTACTTC. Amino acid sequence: CATSDSRDTSYEQYF.